The next 14 T cell receptor beta chains were all read from a single sample in a study of blood T cell repertoires in COVID-19. TCRdb's table, derived via immunoSEQ multiplex PCR, lists solely in-frame clones and lacks some. This repertoire shows approximately 190,000 clones, roughly 87% found once; its top ten account for less than 9.5%. The source material was peripheral blood. The source of these receptors is a woman aged 55-69 years with COVID-19, enrolled during active disease.

The chain uses TRBV5-8 and TRBJ1-1; TRBD1 is a possible D gene (6 bases). Per germline, CDR1 SGHTS and CDR2 YDEGEE. CDR3 size: 14 residues. Trimming removed 4 bases from V and 6 bases from J, with 16 bases in between. CDR3 loop: CASSIYREGAEAFF. As DNA, the CDR3 is TGTGCCAGCAGCATATACAGGGAAGGGGCTGAAGCTTTCTTT. Full variable domain (outside the CDR3, taken from reference TRBV5-8 and TRBJ1-1): EAGVTQSPTHLIKTRGQQATLRCSPISGHTSVYWYQQALGLGLQFLLWYDEGEERNRGNFPPRFSGRQFPNYSSELNVNALELEDSALYLCASSIYREGAEAFFGQGTRLTVV.

The chain carries TRBV21-1 and TRBJ2-1; TRBD2 was called by the table and not checked on the DNA. TRBV21-1 represents a pseudogene. This CDR3 contains 22 residues. The CDR3 DNA reads TGTGCCAGCAGCAAAGAGGGAGGGACTAGCGGGAGTTTTGGGGACTCCTACAATGAGCAGTTCTTC. Translated: CASSKEGGTSGSFGDSYNEQFF.

The V call is TRBV7-8, the J call TRBJ2-1, with 9 bases lining up with TRBD1. The germline V gene has CDR1 SGHVS and CDR2 FQNEAQ. The CDR3 is 17 residues long. V dropped 3 bases and J dropped 8; count of bases not matched to a gene: 14. The CDR3 DNA sequence: TGTGCCAGCAGCTTGTCCGTCGGGACAGGGTATGAAGATGAGCAGTTCTTC. Its protein is CASSLSVGTGYEDEQFF.

The table lists this clone with a few counts. The V and J genes are TRBV28 and TRBJ1-4; D gene uncertain. V lost 3 bases and J 4 bases, leaving 9 bases between the germline ends. Germline V gives CDR1 MDHEN, CDR2 SYDVKM. The CDR3 is 14 residues long. CDR3 coding DNA: TGTGCCAGCAGTTTCACTATGAATAATGAAAAACTGTTTTTT. Encoded protein: CASSFTMNNEKLFF.

This sequence joins TRBV5-1 and TRBJ2-2, with 10 nucleotides matching TRBD2. Germline V gene data show CDR1 as SGHRS and CDR2 as YFSETQ. This CDR3 is 16 amino acids long. V lost 4 bases, J lost 4 bases, and 7 bases stayed unmatched. This CDR3 is CASSMERGGLTGELFF. DNA of the CDR3: TGCGCCAGCAGCATGGAGCGGGGGGGCCTCACCGGGGAGCTGTTTTTT.

This clone was seen more than once but under ten times. The rearrangement joins TRBV6-2 or TRBV6-3 to TRBJ2-3, with 7 bases lining up with TRBD2. The CDR3 covers 16 residues. Unmatched junction bases numbered 8, after V lost 3 bases and J lost 2 bases. Germline loops: CDR1 MNHEY, CDR2 SVGEGT. The CDR3 nucleotides read TGTGCCAGCAGTTATTGGGAAACTAGCGACACAGATACGCAGTATTTT. It codes for CASSYWETSDTDTQYF.

This chain joins TRBV5-5 and TRBJ1-5, with a tentative D call TRBD1 (6 bases). The CDR3 loop spans 15 amino acids. V lost 1 base to trimming and J lost 2 bases, with 10 bases between them. The V gene's germline CDR1 is SGHKS and CDR2 YYEKEE (reference sequence). CDR3 in amino acids: CASSLQQGGNQPQHF. CDR3 in DNA: TGTGCCAGCAGCTTGCAACAGGGCGGCAATCAGCCCCAGCATTTT.

The V call is TRBV29-1, the J call TRBJ1-1; D is uncertain. The CDR3 has 14 residues. From germline, CDR1 is SQVTM and CDR2 ANQGSEA. Trimming stripped 3 bases from V and 1 base from J, with 12 bases between. Here the CDR3 DNA reads TGCAGCGTTGAGTCGGGGTACGCGAACACTGAAGCTTTCTTT. Its protein is CSVESGYANTEAFF.

CDR3 bases: TGTGCCAGCAGTTACTCGACTACAGGGTACACTGAAGCTTTCTTT. It specifies CASSYSTTGYTEAFF. This rearrangement joins TRBV6-5 to TRBJ1-1; weak D call: TRBD1 (6 bases). This CDR3 has 15 amino acids. CDR1 and CDR2 (germline): MNHEY, SVGAGI. V was clipped by 0 bases and J by 3 bases, with 11 bases between them.

This sequence joins TRBV5-1 and TRBJ1-1, with D perhaps TRBD1 (5 bases). The CDR3 is made up of 15 amino acids. Germline lookup yields CDR1 SGHRS and CDR2 YFSETQ. The V and J ends lost 3 bases and 7 bases respectively, with 19 bases between them. CDR3 protein: CASSSRPAWGVEAFF. The CDR3 nucleotides are TGCGCCAGCAGCTCACGACCTGCCTGGGGGGTTGAAGCTTTCTTT.

The V gene is TRBV6-6, the J gene TRBJ2-5, with a weak D call TRBD2 (6 bases). With 7 bases removed from V and 1 base from J, the gap between germline ends came to 13 bases. Germline-derived CDR1 and CDR2 are MNHNY and SVGAGI (reference sequence). This CDR3 is built from 14 residues. CDR3 coding DNA: TGTGCCAGCACCGAAGCGGGCCCCCAAGAGACCCAGTACTTC. This codes for CASTEAGPQETQYF.

The rearrangement links TRBV5-1 to TRBJ1-1; 8 bases are shared with TRBD1. The V gene's germline CDR1 is SGHRS and CDR2 YFSETQ. The ends lost 5 bases at V and 1 base at J; junction bases unmatched: 7. There are 15 residues in the CDR3. As DNA, the CDR3 is TGCGCCAGCAGACCAGGGGGCCAAGGGAACACTGAAGCTTTCTTT. Translating it yields CASRPGGQGNTEAFF. Complete variable domain (other parts from reference TRBV5-1 and TRBJ1-1): KAGVTQTPRYLIKTRGQQVTLSCSPISGHRSVSWYQQTPGQGLQFLFEYFSETQRNKGNFPGRFSGRQFSNSRSEMNVSTLELGDSALYLCASRPGGQGNTEAFFGQGTRLTVV.

The genes are TRBV7-3 and TRBJ2-1; 8 nucleotides match TRBD2. Germline CDR1 reads SGHTA; CDR2 reads FQGTGA. CDR3 length: 16 amino acids. V lost 0 bases, J lost 8 bases, and 9 bases stayed unmatched. CDR3 DNA sequence: TGTGCCAGCAGCTTAACAGTTGCGGGAGGAGGTTATGAGCAGTTCTTC. Translated: CASSLTVAGGGYEQFF.

This clone was recorded once. This chain connects TRBV4-2 to TRBJ2-2; 9 bases are shared with TRBD2. V dropped 0 bases and J dropped 6; count of bases not matched to a gene: 5. The CDR3 is 16 amino acids. The germline CDR1 and CDR2 sequences are LGHNA and YNFKEQ. Written as DNA, the CDR3 is TGTGCCAGCAGCCAAGATTCCAGCGGGAGGTCCGGGGAGCTGTTTTTT. This encodes CASSQDSSGRSGELFF.